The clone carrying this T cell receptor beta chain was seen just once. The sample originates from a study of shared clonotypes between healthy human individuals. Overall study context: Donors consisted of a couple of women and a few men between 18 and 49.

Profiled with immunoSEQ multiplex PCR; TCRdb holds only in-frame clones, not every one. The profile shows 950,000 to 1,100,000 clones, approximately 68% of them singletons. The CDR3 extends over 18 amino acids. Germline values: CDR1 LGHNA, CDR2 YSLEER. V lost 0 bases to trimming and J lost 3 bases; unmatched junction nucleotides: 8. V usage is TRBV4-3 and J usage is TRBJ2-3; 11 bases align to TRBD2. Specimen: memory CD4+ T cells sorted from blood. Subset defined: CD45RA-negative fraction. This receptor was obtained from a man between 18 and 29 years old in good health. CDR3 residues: CASSQDQVGLAGTDTQYF. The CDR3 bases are TGCGCCAGCAGCCAAGATCAGGTCGGACTAGCGGGTACAGATACGCAGTATTTT.